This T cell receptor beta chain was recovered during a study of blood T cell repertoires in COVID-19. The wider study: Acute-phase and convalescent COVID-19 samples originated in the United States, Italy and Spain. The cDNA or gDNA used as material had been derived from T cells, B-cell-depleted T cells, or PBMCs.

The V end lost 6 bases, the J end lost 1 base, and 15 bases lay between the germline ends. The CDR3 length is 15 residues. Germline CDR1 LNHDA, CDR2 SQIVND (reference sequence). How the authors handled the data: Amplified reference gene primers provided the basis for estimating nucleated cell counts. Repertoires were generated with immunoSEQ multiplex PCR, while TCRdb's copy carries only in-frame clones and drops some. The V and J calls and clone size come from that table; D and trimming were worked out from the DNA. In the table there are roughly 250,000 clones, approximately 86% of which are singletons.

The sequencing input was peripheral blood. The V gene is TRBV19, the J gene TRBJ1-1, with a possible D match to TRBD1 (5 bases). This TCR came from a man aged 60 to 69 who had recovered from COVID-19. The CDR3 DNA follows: TGTGCCAGTAGATGGGGCGGGGTCGCGAACACTGAAGCTTTCTTT. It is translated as CASRWGGVANTEAFF.